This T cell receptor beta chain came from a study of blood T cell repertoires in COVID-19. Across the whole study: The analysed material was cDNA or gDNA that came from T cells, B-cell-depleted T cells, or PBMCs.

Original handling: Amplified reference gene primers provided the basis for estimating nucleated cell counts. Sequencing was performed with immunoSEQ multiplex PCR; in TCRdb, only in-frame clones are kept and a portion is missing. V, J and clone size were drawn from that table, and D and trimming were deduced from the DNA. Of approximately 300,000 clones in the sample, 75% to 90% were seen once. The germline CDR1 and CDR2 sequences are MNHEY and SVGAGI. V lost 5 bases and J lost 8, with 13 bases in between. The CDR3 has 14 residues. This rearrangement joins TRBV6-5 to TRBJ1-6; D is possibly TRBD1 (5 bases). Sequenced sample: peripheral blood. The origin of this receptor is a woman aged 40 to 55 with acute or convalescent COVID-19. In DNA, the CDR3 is TGTGCCAGCAGTATTTGGGGGGGTGATTCACCCCTCCACTTT. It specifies CASSIWGGDSPLHF.